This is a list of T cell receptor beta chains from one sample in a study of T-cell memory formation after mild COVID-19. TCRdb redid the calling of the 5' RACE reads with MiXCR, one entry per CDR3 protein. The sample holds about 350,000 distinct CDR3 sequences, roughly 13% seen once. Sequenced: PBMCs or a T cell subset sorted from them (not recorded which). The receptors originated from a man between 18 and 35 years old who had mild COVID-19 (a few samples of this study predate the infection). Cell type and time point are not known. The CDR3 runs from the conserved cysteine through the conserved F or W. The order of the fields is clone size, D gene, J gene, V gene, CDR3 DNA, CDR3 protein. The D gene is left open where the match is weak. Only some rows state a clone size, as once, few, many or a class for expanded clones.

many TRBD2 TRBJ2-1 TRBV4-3 TGCGCCAGCAGCCAACCGATGGCGGGGGGGTACAATGAGCAGTTCTTC CASSQPMAGGYNEQFF
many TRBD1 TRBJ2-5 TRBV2 TGTGCCAGCAAGGAGCGTGGGACAGCCCCCCAGTACTTC CASKERGTAPQYF
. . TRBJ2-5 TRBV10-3 TGTGCCATCGGGGACACCCAAGAGACCCAGTACTTC CAIGDTQETQYF
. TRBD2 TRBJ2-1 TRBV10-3 TGTGCCATCAGTTCGGTGGCTAGCGGCAATGAGCAGTTCTTC CAISSVASGNEQFF
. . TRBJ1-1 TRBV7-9 TGTGCCAGCAGCCCCCACCTCGCTGAAGCTTTCTTT CASSPHLAEAFF
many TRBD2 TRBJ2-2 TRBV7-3 TGTGCCAGCAGCTCCTCTCGGGGGGGAAGCGGGGAGCTGTTTTTT CASSSSRGGSGELFF
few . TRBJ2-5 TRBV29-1 TGCAGCGTTGACGTAGGTTATGGAGAGACCCAGTACTTC CSVDVGYGETQYF
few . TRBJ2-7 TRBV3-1 TGTGCCAGCAGCCAAGATCTAGGGTACGAGCAGTACTTC CASSQDLGYEQYF
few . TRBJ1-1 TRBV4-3 TGCGCCAGCAGCCAAGGCCAGGGATTTGCCACTGAAGCTTTCTTT CASSQGQGFATEAFF
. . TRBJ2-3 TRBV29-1 TGCAGCGTTGAAGTCAGGTCCACAGATACGCAGTATTTT CSVEVRSTDTQYF
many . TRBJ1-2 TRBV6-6 TGTGCCAGCAGTGACGGAGGGGAAGGGGGTAACTATGGCTACACCTTC CASSDGGEGGNYGYTF
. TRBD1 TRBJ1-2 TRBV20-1 TGCAGTGCTAGGACCGGGACAGGGCGTTTCTACACCTTC CSARTGTGRFYTF
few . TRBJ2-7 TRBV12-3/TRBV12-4 TGTGCCAGCAGCCCCCGGGACGCCTCCGACGAGCAGTACTTC CASSPRDASDEQYF
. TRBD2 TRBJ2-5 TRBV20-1 TGCAGTGCTCTTACGACTAGCGGAACCTACCAAGAGACCCAGTACTTC CSALTTSGTYQETQYF
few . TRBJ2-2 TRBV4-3 TGCGCCAGCAGCCCGAGACAGCAGACCGGGGAGCTGTTTTTT CASSPRQQTGELFF
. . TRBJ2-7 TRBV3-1 TGTGCCAGCAGCCGCCTGACTAGTCTGCGGGGGCAGTACTTC CASSRLTSLRGQYF
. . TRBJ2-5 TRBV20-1 TGCAGTGGAGACCAAGAGACCCAGTACTTC CSGDQETQYF
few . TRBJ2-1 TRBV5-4 TGTGCCAGCAGCCCCCCGAAGACAGGAGGATCATACAATGAGCAGTTCTTC CASSPPKTGGSYNEQFF
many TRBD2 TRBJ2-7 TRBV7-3 TGTGCCAGCAGCCCTTTTGCGGGGGGCGACGAGCAGTACTTC CASSPFAGGDEQYF
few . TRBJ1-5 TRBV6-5 TGTGCCAGCAGCCACCTTGGAGGCAGTGGTCCCCAGCATTTT CASSHLGGSGPQHF
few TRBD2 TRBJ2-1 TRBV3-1 TGTGCCAGCAGCCAGTCCGCGGCGGGGGGCCGTTACAATGAGCAGTTCTTC CASSQSAAGGRYNEQFF
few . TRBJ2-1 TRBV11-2 TGTGCCTCTGCGCCAGGTGGTGAGCAGTTCTTC CASAPGGEQFF
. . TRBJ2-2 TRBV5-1 TGCGCCAGCAGAACTCCGGACAGGAACACCGGGGAGCTGTTTTTT CASRTPDRNTGELFF
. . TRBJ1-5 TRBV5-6 TGTGCCAGCAGCTTGGGAGCGGGTCCTCAGCATTTT CASSLGAGPQHF
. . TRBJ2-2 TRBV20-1 TGCAGTGCTAGTCCGGGAAATGGGGGGGAGCTGTTTTTT CSASPGNGGELFF
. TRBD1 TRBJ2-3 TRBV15 TGTGCCACCAGCAGACGGGACAGGAACACAGATACGCAGTATTTT CATSRRDRNTDTQYF
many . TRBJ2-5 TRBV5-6 TGTGCCAGCAGCCTCCTTGGGGGGAAGGAGACCCAGTACTTC CASSLLGGKETQYF
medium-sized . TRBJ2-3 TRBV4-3 TGCGCCAGCAGCCCCCCGAGGGCCGATACGCAGTATTTT CASSPPRADTQYF
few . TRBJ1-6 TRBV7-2 TGTGCCAGCAGCTGGGATATTTCACCCCTCCACTTT CASSWDISPLHF
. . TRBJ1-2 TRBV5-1 TGCGCCAGCAGATTGGACAGCTTTAACTATGGCTACACCTTC CASRLDSFNYGYTF
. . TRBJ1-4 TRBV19 TGTGCCAGTAGTATAACGCTGCCAGCTAATGAAAAACTGTTTTTT CASSITLPANEKLFF
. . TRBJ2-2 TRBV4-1 TGCGCCAGCAGCCAAGCGGGGGAGGCCGGGGAGCTGTTTTTT CASSQAGEAGELFF
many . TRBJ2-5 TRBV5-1 TGCGCCAGCAGCTTGGCCCCGGGGGCCAACAAAGAGACCCAGTACTTC CASSLAPGANKETQYF
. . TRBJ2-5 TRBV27 TGTGCCAGCACCCCCTTAGGGGACCCGGGGACCCAGTACTTC CASTPLGDPGTQYF
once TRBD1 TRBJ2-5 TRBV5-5 TGTGCCAGCAGCTTTGGACAGGGGGTAGGAGAGACCCAGTACTTC CASSFGQGVGETQYF
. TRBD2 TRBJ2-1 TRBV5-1 TGCGCCAGCAGCTTGGCCGGCGGGAGGGATTCCTACAATGAGCAGTTCTTC CASSLAGGRDSYNEQFF
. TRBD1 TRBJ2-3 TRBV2 TGTGCCAGCAGTGAATATGCGACAGGGGGCACAGATACGCAGTATTTT CASSEYATGGTDTQYF
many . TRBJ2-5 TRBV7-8 TGTGCCAGCAACCCGACAGGGGAGGGAGAGACCCAGTACTTC CASNPTGEGETQYF
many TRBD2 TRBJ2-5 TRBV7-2 TGTGCCAGCAGCCGGACGGGACTAGGGGCCGGAGAGACCCAGTACTTC CASSRTGLGAGETQYF
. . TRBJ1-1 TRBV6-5 TGTGCCAGCAGTTACGAAGGGTTCGGGAACACTGAAGCTTTCTTT CASSYEGFGNTEAFF